This TCR beta chain was recorded in a study of blood T cell repertoires in COVID-19. Clones were read by immunoSEQ multiplex PCR, and TCRdb kept only the in-frame ones, dropping some. The data show approximately 240,000 clones, with 70% to 90% seen just once and under 4.5% held by the top ten. CDR3 length: 14 residues. From germline, CDR1 is LNHDA and CDR2 SQIVND (reference sequence). Trimming at V came to 5 bases and at J to 2 bases, leaving 3 bases not matched to a gene. The chain employs TRBV19 and TRBJ2-7, with 10 bases aligning to TRBD1. This clonotype was sampled from a man aged 45-60 years with acute or convalescent COVID-19. Sequenced input: peripheral blood. CDR3 sequence (DNA): TGTGCCAGTAGTCTCGGACAGGGGGCCTACGAGCAGTACTTC. Its translation is CASSLGQGAYEQYF.